The 18 T cell receptor beta chains listed next were all sequenced from one sample in a study of read filtering for tumor transcriptome and immune sequencing. From approximately 430 ng of RNA, a library with molecular barcoded alpha/delta and beta/gamma adaptors was made. TCRdb passed the reads through MiXCR, listing each CDR3 protein once. The table includes about 130,000 distinct CDR3 sequences, about an eighth detected once. The sequencing input was a population of CD138-negative cells sorted from bone marrow. These receptors were collected from a donor aged 40 or over with multiple myeloma.

Many counts were recorded for this clonotype. The chain employs TRBV7-2 and TRBJ2-4; D ambiguous. CDR3 length: 14 amino acids. V was pared by 4 bases and J by 3 bases, with 10 bases between. The germline gives CDR1 SGHTA, CDR2 FQGNSA. The CDR3 reads CASSSTYGKNIQYF. In DNA, the CDR3 is TGTGCCAGCAGCTCGACCTACGGCAAAAACATTCAGTACTTC.

In its sample, this clonotype was seen many times. The V call is TRBV18, the J call TRBJ2-5; D is possibly TRBD2 (5 bases). The length of the CDR3 is 13 residues. Germline CDR1 is KGHSH and CDR2 is LQKENI. The V gene lost 2 bases and the J gene lost 3 bases, with 7 bases spanning the gap. Written as DNA, the CDR3 is TGTGCCAGCTCACCAGGACTTAAAGAGACCCAGTACTTC. Translated: CASSPGLKETQYF.

This clonotype was detected many times. The chain is built from TRBV29-1 and TRBJ1-1, with 8 bases aligning to TRBD1. The CDR3 is 14 amino acids. From germline, CDR1 is SQVTM and CDR2 ANQGSEA. V was clipped by 2 bases and J by 7 bases; unmatched bases: 9. CDR3 DNA sequence: TGCAGCGTTGAAAGGCGGACAGGGTTGGTTGAAGCTTTCTTT. Translated: CSVERRTGLVEAFF.

The J gene is TRBJ2-1, the V gene TRBV15; D gene uncertain. With 3 bases removed from V and 16 bases from J, the gap between germline ends came to 19 bases. CDR1 and CDR2 from the germline V gene are LNHNV and YYDKDF (reference sequence). The CDR3 contains 13 residues. DNA for the CDR3: TGTGCCACCAGCAGTTGGGGATCGGATGAGCGATTCTTC. It specifies CATSSWGSDERFF.

This clonotype was counted many times. This chain joins TRBV7-9 and TRBJ1-5; D not resolved. Deletions cut 0 bases from V and 3 bases from J, with 12 bases between. From germline, CDR1 is SEHNR and CDR2 FQNEAQ (reference sequence). The length of the CDR3 is 16 residues. DNA for the CDR3: TGTGCCAGCAGCTTAGCGAACGGCGGAACCAATCAGCCCCAGCATTTT. It translates to CASSLANGGTNQPQHF.

This clonotype was counted at least ten times. The genes are TRBV15 and TRBJ2-5, with 11 positions matching TRBD2. Per the germline V gene, CDR1 is LNHNV and CDR2 is YYDKDF (reference sequence). CDR3 size: 16 residues. Unmatched junction bases numbered 3, after V lost 1 base and J lost 2 bases. The CDR3 is CATSRGTSGSQETQYF. The CDR3 DNA is TGTGCCACCAGCAGAGGGACTAGCGGGTCTCAAGAGACCCAGTACTTC.

This clonotype was found many times. The J gene is TRBJ1-5, the V gene TRBV19; the D is unclear. Germline V gene lookup returns CDR1 LNHDA and CDR2 SQIVND (reference sequence). The CDR3 has 14 amino acids. Trimming took 7 bases from V and 3 from J, leaving 13 bases between them. The CDR3 protein is CASTDAALNQPQHF. In DNA, the CDR3 is TGTGCCAGTACTGACGCTGCGCTCAATCAGCCCCAGCATTTT.

This clonotype was picked up many times. V is TRBV29-1 and J is TRBJ2-7, with 7 bases aligning to TRBD2. Unmatched junction bases numbered 7, after V lost 3 bases and J lost 5 bases. Germline V CDR1 and CDR2: SQVTM, ANQGSEA. This CDR3 is built from 13 residues. CDR3 nucleotides: TGCAGCGTTGATAGCGGGCAGGGCAACGAGCAGTACTTC. Amino acids: CSVDSGQGNEQYF.

This clonotype has at least ten counts. The chain joins TRBV30 to TRBJ2-2; no clear D. Germline CDR1 GTSNPN, CDR2 SVGIG (reference sequence). V was trimmed by 2 bases and J by 6 bases, leaving 13 bases between them. CDR3 size: 14 residues. CDR3 nucleotide sequence: TGTGCCTGGAGTCCGGGCTGGGCGTCCGGGGAGCTGTTTTTT. Translation gives CAWSPGWASGELFF.

The genes are TRBV7-9 and TRBJ2-5; the match to TRBD1 covers 7 bases. V was pared by 5 bases and J by 0 bases, with 12 bases of the junction left unmatched. This CDR3 spans 17 amino acids. Germline CDR1 reads SEHNR; CDR2 reads FQNEAQ (reference sequence). DNA of the CDR3: TGTGCCAGCAGCGAGCCTTTGGGACAGCCGTACCAAGAGACCCAGTACTTC. Protein sequence: CASSEPLGQPYQETQYF. Using reference TRBV7-9 and TRBJ2-5 for the parts outside the CDR3, the full variable domain is DTGVSQNPRHKITKRGQNVTFRCDPISEHNRLYWYRQTLGQGPEFLTYFQNEAQLEKSRLLSDRFSAERPKGSFSTLEIQRTEQGDSAMYLCASSEPLGQPYQETQYFGPGTRLLVL.

This clonotype was seen more than once but under ten times. Its ends do not fully match the called genes, so a read error is possible. The V and J genes are TRBV28 and TRBJ1-4; D is possibly TRBD1 (6 bases). The CDR3 length is 14 residues. Germline-derived CDR1 and CDR2 are MDHEN and SYDVKM. CDR3: CASKSGAGGEKLSF. The CDR3, as DNA: TGTGCCAGCAAGTCGGGGGCTGGGGGTGAAAAACTGTCTTTT.

In its sample, this clonotype was seen many times. The J gene is TRBJ2-1, the V gene TRBV6-5, with D unclear. The CDR3 covers 12 residues. The V and J ends lost 5 bases and 10 bases respectively, with 12 bases between them. Germline V gene lookup returns CDR1 MNHEY and CDR2 SVGAGI. The chain's CDR3 is CASSPRSQEQFF. DNA of the CDR3: TGTGCCAGCAGTCCGCGGAGTCAGGAGCAGTTCTTC.

This clonotype was seen many times. DNA for the CDR3: TGTGCCAGCAGCCCTCAGACAGGGTCCACCGGGGAGCTGTTTTTT. Amino acids: CASSPQTGSTGELFF. This rearrangement joins TRBV7-3 to TRBJ2-2; 7 bases are shared with TRBD1. The CDR3 consists of 15 residues. V dropped 5 bases and J dropped 4; count of bases not matched to a gene: 7. Germline assignment: CDR1 SGHTA and CDR2 FQGTGA.

This clonotype was seen many times. The chain carries TRBV12-3 or TRBV12-4 and TRBJ2-7; maybe TRBD1 (5 bases). Deletions cut 6 bases from V and 6 bases from J, with 18 bases between. This CDR3 has 14 amino acids. The CDR3 loop reads CASSPGPGFSEQYF. CDR3 DNA: TGTGCCAGCAGCCCCGGGCCAGGGTTCAGCGAGCAGTACTTC.

This clonotype was detected ten times or more. The rearrangement joins TRBV25-1 to TRBJ1-4; 7 nucleotides agree with TRBD1. Unmatched junction bases numbered 12, after V lost 3 bases and J lost 8 bases. Germline V gene lookup returns CDR1 MGHDK and CDR2 SYGVNS. The CDR3 runs to 16 residues. As DNA, the CDR3 is TGTGCCAGCAGTGACTACAGGGGAATTCGTACGGAAAAACTGTTTTTT. It encodes CASSDYRGIRTEKLFF.

This clonotype was found a few times. The V call is TRBV5-8, the J call TRBJ2-1, with TRBD1 as a possible D gene (6 bases). This CDR3 region has 17 residues. The ends were cut back, 0 bases at V and 0 bases at J, with 13 bases in the middle. Germline CDR1 SGHTS, CDR2 YDEGEE. DNA of the CDR3: TGTGCCAGCAGCTTGGACAGGGCCGTAACCTCCTACAATGAGCAGTTCTTC. As protein: CASSLDRAVTSYNEQFF.

This clonotype was detected many times. CDR3 sequence reads: CASSRRDRNTEAFF. CDR3 bases: TGTGCCAGCAGCCGCCGGGACAGGAACACTGAAGCTTTCTTT. The chain couples TRBV5-5 to TRBJ1-1; TRBD1 agrees at 7 bases. Germline-derived CDR1 and CDR2 are SGHKS and YYEKEE (reference sequence). V lost 4 bases to trimming and J lost 1 base; unmatched junction nucleotides: 4. The CDR3 spans 14 residues.

This clonotype occurred many times. The chain links TRBV20-1 to TRBJ1-1; D call uncertain. The germline V and J ends were trimmed by 6 bases and 1 base, with 9 bases remaining between them. This CDR3 has 12 residues. Germline CDR1 and CDR2: DFQATT and SNEGSKA (reference sequence). This chain's CDR3 is CSARQTNTEAFF. The CDR3, as DNA: TGCAGTGCGCGTCAGACGAACACTGAAGCTTTCTTT.